This T cell receptor beta chain was identified during a study of Graves' ophthalmopathy and Graves' hyperthyroidism. Amplifying from RNA transcripts, the study obtained TCR beta CDR3 regions. HTBI-primed first-round RT-PCR preceded second-round multiplex PCR. One entry per CDR3 protein results from TCRdb running MiXCR on the multiplex PCR reads. This table holds about 700,000 distinct CDR3 sequences, more than 40% found once. The CDR3 numbers 11 amino acids, ends counted. Germline CDR1 SQVTM, CDR2 ANQGSEA. The diagnostic workup employed clinical symptoms, serum thyroxine, TRAb, thyroid ultrasound and orbital computed tomography. Study-wide results and limits: A majority of expanded thyroid clonotypes exceeding 0.001 frequency were likewise present in blood.

A few counts support this clonotype. Its cognate antigen is unknown. The conserved final phenylalanine or tryptophan is absent from the CDR3, which likely points to a read error. The DNA is omitted, as the CDR3 cannot be located on it reliably, and the CDR3 follows TCRdb's listing. The chain recombines TRBV29-1 with TRBJ1-1. The clonotype originates from an adult man with Graves' ophthalmopathy. The sequenced material came from peripheral blood. The CDR3 loop is CSVEGVAGASY.